The source of this T cell receptor (beta chain) is a study of T-cell reconstitution after alpha-beta-depleted transplantation in children. Germline CDR1 reads SGHRS; CDR2 reads YFSETQ. V shed 4 bases and J 2 bases; nucleotides not matched to a gene: 4. CDR3 length equals 15 residues. Preparing the TCRbeta library involved the use of unique molecular identifiers. One entry per CDR3 protein results from TCRdb running MiXCR on the PCR reads. The sample shows about 200,000 distinct CDR3 sequences, roughly 14% of them seen only once. The table lists this clonotype with many counts. The V and J genes are TRBV5-1 and TRBJ2-7; TRBD1 matches 12 bases. The source is a human donor who donated a stem cell graft to a child with acute lymphoblastic leukemia. The sample here was PBMCs from the stem cell graft donor, taken from the stem cell graft. The CDR3 loop reads CASSQGDRGPYEQYF. The CDR3 coding sequence is TGCGCCAGCAGCCAAGGGGACAGGGGGCCCTACGAGCAGTACTTC.